This passage covers 5 T cell receptor beta chains from one sample sequenced in a study of blood T cells in healthy people across ages. It was with a sample-barcoded 5' primer and a J-beta primer mix that a second PCR of roughly 6 to 12 cycles was run. Each CDR3 protein gets one entry after TCRdb re-called the 5' RACE reads with MiXCR. Seen here are about 730,000 distinct CDR3 sequences, roughly two fifths observed once, and the top ten hold 20%. The sample comprised blood. These TCRs come from an older woman in good health.

At least ten counts were recorded for this clonotype. V is TRBV29-1 and J is TRBJ1-2; unclear D gene. V dropped 3 bases and J dropped 8 bases, with 16 bases sitting between them. CDR3 length: 13 residues. Germline lookup yields CDR1 SQVTM and CDR2 ANQGSEA. The CDR3 DNA sequence: TGCAGCGTTGACCTCGGGTTGACGGGGGGCTACACCTTC. Its translation is CSVDLGLTGGYTF.

The rearrangement joins TRBV7-2 to TRBJ2-5; TRBD2 matches 15 bases. The last part of the DNA fits TRBJ2-7 better; the J call may be wrong. CDR1 and CDR2 from the germline V gene are SGHTA and FQGNSA. The length of the CDR3 is 16 residues. CDR3 loop: CASSLGGLAGGYEQYF. CDR3 coding DNA: TGTGCCAGCAGCTTAGGGGGACTAGCGGGAGGCTACGAGCAGTACTTC.

The rearrangement links TRBV6-6 to TRBJ2-1; D call uncertain. This CDR3 has 15 amino acids. Germline V lookup: CDR1 MNHNY, CDR2 SVGAGI (reference sequence). The germline V and J ends were trimmed by 0 bases and 8 bases, with 14 bases remaining between them. The CDR3 region is CASSYSTNQAHEQFF. In DNA, the CDR3 is TGTGCCAGCAGTTACTCGACGAACCAGGCCCATGAGCAGTTCTTC.

This clonotype turned up a few times. This sequence joins TRBV28 and TRBJ2-1; 8 nucleotides match TRBD2. The ends lost 11 bases at V and 5 bases at J; junction bases unmatched: 8. This CDR3 spans 13 amino acids. CDR1 and CDR2 from the germline V gene are MDHEN and SYDVKM. Here the CDR3 DNA reads TGTGCCGTGAGCGGGAGCTTAGACAATGAGCAGTTCTTC. Amino acids: CAVSGSLDNEQFF.

The rearrangement uses TRBV10-3 and TRBJ1-1; D gene ambiguous. Trimming pared 0 bases from V and 5 bases from J, leaving 7 bases between. The CDR3 extends over 13 amino acids. Germline V gene data show CDR1 as ENHRY and CDR2 as SYGVKD. The CDR3 loop reads CAISESQETEAFF. The CDR3 DNA reads TGTGCCATCAGTGAGTCGCAGGAAACTGAAGCTTTCTTT.